This passage covers 21 T cell receptor beta chains from one sample sequenced in a study of blood T cell repertoires in COVID-19. Measured with immunoSEQ multiplex PCR; TCRdb has only the in-frame clones, and not every one. The data contain a few hundred thousand clones, around 82% of them seen just once; the ten biggest clones take up 1% to 1.5%. The sequencing sample was made of peripheral blood. The receptors come from a woman in her fifties or sixties with acute or convalescent COVID-19.

The chain recombines TRBV14 with TRBJ2-5; D might be TRBD1 (5 bases). The CDR3 loop spans 12 amino acids. Trimming cost V 5 bases and J 5 bases, with 9 bases left between them. CDR1 SGHDN and CDR2 FVKESK come from the germline V gene. The DNA of the CDR3 is TGTGCCAGCAGCAGGGGTCTGGAGACCCAGTACTTC. Translation gives CASSRGLETQYF.

The chain combines TRBV5-5 with TRBJ1-4, with D tentatively TRBD1 (6 bases). The CDR3 runs 20 residues. V lost 0 bases and J lost 0, with 21 bases in between. Germline CDR1 and CDR2: SGHKS and YYEKEE (reference sequence). CDR3 bases: TGTGCCAGCAGCTTGGCCTCTCCCCACGGCAGGGGAGCAACTAATGAAAAACTGTTTTTT. This translates into CASSLASPHGRGATNEKLFF.

This clone was seen more than once but under ten times. The same CDR3 can be traced to other DNA sequences in this sample. The V call is TRBV4-3, the J call TRBJ1-2; D is uncertain. CDR1 is LGHNA and CDR2 is YSLEER in the germline V gene. This CDR3 is 13 amino acids long. V lost 0 bases, J lost 2 bases, and 4 bases lay in between. The CDR3 DNA reads TGCGCCAGCAGCCAAGACAGGAACTATGGCTACACCTTC. This encodes CASSQDRNYGYTF.

The V and J genes are TRBV10-3 and TRBJ1-1; maybe TRBD1 (5 bases). CDR3 size: 15 residues. From germline, CDR1 is ENHRY and CDR2 SYGVKD. Trimming removed 0 bases at V and 3 bases at J, with 11 bases between. The CDR3 DNA reads TGTGCCATCAGTGAGTCGGGCAGGGATTACACTGAAGCTTTCTTT. Its protein is CAISESGRDYTEAFF.

The gene calls are TRBV24-1 and TRBJ2-7; 7 bases match TRBD1. The CDR3 sequence is 18 residues long. The ends lost 4 bases at V and 0 bases at J; junction bases unmatched: 14. Germline CDR1 reads KGHDR; CDR2 reads SFDVKD. DNA of the CDR3: TGTGCCACCAGTGACATACTTTGGGGACAGCCAAGCTCCTACGAGCAGTACGTC. Translation gives CATSDILWGQPSSYEQYV.

The chain recombines TRBV11-2 with TRBJ1-1; 9 bases fit TRBD1. Germline V CDR1 and CDR2: SGHAT, FQNNGV. Trimming took 4 bases from V and 5 from J; bases not matched to a gene: 8. CDR3 length: 15 residues. The CDR3 sequence is CASSSYRGLTTEAFF. The CDR3 coding sequence is TGTGCCAGCAGCTCGTACAGGGGGCTGACGACTGAAGCTTTCTTT.

The chain joins TRBV5-8 to TRBJ1-4; D is uncertain. V gave up 2 bases and J gave up 8 bases, with 10 bases separating them. The CDR3 loop spans 13 amino acids. Germline assignment: CDR1 SGHTS and CDR2 YDEGEE. The CDR3 spells CASSFGGGEKLFF. As DNA, the CDR3 is TGTGCCAGCAGCTTCGGAGGAGGGGAAAAACTGTTTTTT.

This rearrangement joins TRBV30 to TRBJ1-2, with 9 bases that match TRBD1. The V gene's germline CDR1 is GTSNPN and CDR2 SVGIG (reference sequence). After removal of 6 bases from V and 5 bases from J, the junction contained 4 bases not matched to a gene. The CDR3 is 12 amino acids. CDR3 loop: CACPGTGYGYTF. The CDR3 coding sequence is TGTGCCTGTCCCGGGACAGGGTATGGCTACACCTTC.

The rearrangement joins TRBV5-6 to TRBJ1-1, with D possibly TRBD1 on 5 matching bases. Looked up from germline, CDR1 is SGHDT and CDR2 is YYEEEE. This CDR3 spans 12 amino acids. Trimming left V 8 bases short and J 4 bases short, with 12 bases between. The CDR3 DNA follows: TGTGCCAGTGGACGGAGGGGCACTGAAGCTTTCTTT. This encodes CASGRRGTEAFF.

This clone was seen just once. This chain connects TRBV5-1 to TRBJ2-3, with D perhaps matching TRBD2 (7 bases). Deletions cut 0 bases from V and 4 bases from J, with 12 bases between. The germline V gene encodes CDR1 SGHRS and CDR2 YFSETQ. The CDR3 covers 15 residues. Here the CDR3 DNA reads TGCGCCAGCAGCTTGGTTGGGGAGGGGGCAGATACGCAGTATTTT. The encoded protein is CASSLVGEGADTQYF. Together with reference TRBV5-1 and TRBJ2-3, the CDR3 gives the full variable domain: KAGVTQTPRYLIKTRGQQVTLSCSPISGHRSVSWYQQTPGQGLQFLFEYFSETQRNKGNFPGRFSGRQFSNSRSEMNVSTLELGDSALYLCASSLVGEGADTQYFGPGTRLTVL.

This rearrangement joins TRBV15 to TRBJ1-3; no reliable D call. Germline V CDR1 and CDR2: LNHNV, YYDKDF (reference sequence). V shed 5 bases and J shed 4 bases, with 15 bases lying between them. The CDR3 is made up of 15 amino acids. CDR3 coding DNA: TGTGCCACCAGCTCCCGGAGGGATTTGGGAAACACCATATATTTT. This sequence encodes CATSSRRDLGNTIYF.

V and J are TRBV29-1 and TRBJ2-7; the D gene is possibly TRBD2 (5 bases). This CDR3 is built from 13 residues. Trimming left V 4 bases short and J 2 bases short, with 12 bases between. In germline, CDR1 is SQVTM, CDR2 ANQGSEA. The DNA for the CDR3 is TGCAGCGTTGTAGTGGGAGTCGCCTACGAGCAGTACTTC. Amino acids: CSVVVGVAYEQYF.

This chain links TRBV2 with TRBJ1-5; D might be TRBD1 (6 bases). CDR3 length equals 15 residues. V lost 4 bases and J lost 6, with 16 bases in between. Germline values: CDR1 SNHLY, CDR2 FYNNEI. CDR3 in amino acids: CASSASQGNGQPQHF. CDR3 nucleotide sequence: TGTGCCAGCAGTGCTTCCCAGGGGAATGGTCAGCCCCAGCATTTT.

This chain joins TRBV28 and TRBJ1-5; 9 bases fit TRBD1. Trimming removed 7 bases from V and 5 bases from J; junction bases left unmatched: 6. The CDR3 is 14 amino acids. Germline assignment: CDR1 MDHEN and CDR2 SYDVKM. In DNA, the CDR3 is TGTGCCAGCACCTGGGGACAGGGTGATCAGCCCCAGCATTTT. Protein product: CASTWGQGDQPQHF.

The chain is built from TRBV11-3 and TRBJ2-4; TRBD1 agrees at 8 bases. Trimming cost V 5 bases and J 9 bases; bases outside gene matches: 3. This CDR3 is built from 12 residues. Per germline, CDR1 SGHNT and CDR2 YENEEA. CDR3 nucleotides: TGTGCCAGCAGCGGGACAGGATCCATTCAGTACTTC. Amino acids: CASSGTGSIQYF.

This chain uses TRBV5-1 with TRBJ2-7; D unclear. The CDR3 runs 14 residues. Looked up from germline, CDR1 is SGHRS and CDR2 is YFSETQ. Trimming took 0 bases from V and 0 from J, leaving 7 bases between them. The CDR3 DNA follows: TGCGCCAGCAGCTTGGATACGAGCTCCTACGAGCAGTACGTC. It yields the protein CASSLDTSSYEQYV.

This clone was detected only a few times. The genes are TRBV19 and TRBJ1-4, with D hard to call. The CDR3 is made up of 15 amino acids. Trimming removed 4 bases at V and 4 bases at J, with 13 bases between. Germline V gene sequence: CDR1 LNHDA, CDR2 SQIVND (reference sequence). The CDR3, as DNA: TGTGCCAGTAGTAACTGGGCTGCCGATAATGAAAAACTGTTTTTT. It translates to CASSNWAADNEKLFF.

This clone was observed a single time. The V call is TRBV12-3 or TRBV12-4, the J call TRBJ2-5, with 9 bases that match TRBD1. This CDR3 comprises 13 residues. The V segment lost 6 bases and the J segment 4 bases; nucleotides outside the gene matches: 3. In nucleotides, the CDR3 is TGTGCCAGCAGCCTGGACAGGGGAGAGACCCAGTACTTC. Protein: CASSLDRGETQYF.

This clone was counted a single time. Other DNA sequences in this sample translate to the same CDR3. The CDR3 DNA follows: TGTGCCAGCAGCTTGGGACAGGGGGGCTACGAGCAGTACTTC. Translating gives CASSLGQGGYEQYF. The chain combines TRBV5-4 with TRBJ2-7, with TRBD1 matching over 9 bases. This CDR3 is built from 14 residues. V shed 0 bases, J shed 3 bases, and the junction held 1 base outside the gene matches. Germline assignment: CDR1 SGHNT and CDR2 YYREEE (reference sequence). Full variable domain (missing parts from reference TRBV5-4 and TRBJ2-7): ETGVTQSPTHLIKTRGQQVTLRCSSQSGHNTVSWYQQALGQGPQFIFQYYREEENGRGNFPPRFSGLQFPNYSSELNVNALELDDSALYLCASSLGQGGYEQYFGPGTRLTVT.

The chain links TRBV2 to TRBJ2-1; 11 bases line up with TRBD2. Unmatched junction bases numbered 4, after V lost 8 bases and J lost 10 bases. Germline-derived CDR1 and CDR2 are SNHLY and FYNNEI. CDR3 length: 12 residues. Here the CDR3 DNA reads TGTGCCAGCGAGCTAGCGGGGGGCGAGCAGTTCTTC. Protein: CASELAGGEQFF.

The chain links TRBV6-6 to TRBJ2-1; D ambiguous. Germline V lookup: CDR1 MNHNY, CDR2 SVGAGI (reference sequence). There are 14 residues in the CDR3. With 0 bases removed from V and 7 bases from J, the gap between germline ends came to 10 bases. The CDR3 DNA reads as TGTGCCAGCAGTTACTCGCGCAACCTAAATGAGCAGTTCTTC. It translates to CASSYSRNLNEQFF.